One and the same sample provided the 22 T cell receptor beta chains below, sequenced in a study of memory CD4+ T cells and cytomegalovirus serostatus. The sort gate was single viable CD3+CD4+CD8-CD45RO+ cells for memory CD4+ T cells. Sequencing was performed with immunoSEQ multiplex PCR; in TCRdb, only in-frame clones are kept and a portion is missing. In the table there are tens of thousands of clones, about three quarters of which are singletons. Sequencing used memory CD4+ T cells from blood. Receptor source: an adult in good health and CMV-seropositive.

V gene TRBV30 combines with J gene TRBJ2-3; TRBD2 is a possible D gene (5 bases). Germline V gives CDR1 GTSNPN, CDR2 SVGIG (reference sequence). The CDR3 has 14 residues. The V end was cut by 0 bases, the J end by 1 base, with 8 bases between. CDR3 region: CAWSVGAGTDTQYF. CDR3 DNA: TGTGCCTGGAGTGTCGGAGCGGGCACAGATACGCAGTATTTT.

This clone occurred a few times. The gene calls are TRBV18 and TRBJ1-4; 7 nucleotides match TRBD1. From germline, CDR1 is KGHSH and CDR2 LQKENI. Unmatched junction bases numbered 7, after V lost 4 bases and J lost 8 bases. This CDR3 has 14 amino acids. In nucleotides, the CDR3 is TGTGCCAGCTCACAGGGGGCTGGCAGGGAAAAACTGTTTTTT. This encodes CASSQGAGREKLFF.

This clone was seen once. The J gene is TRBJ2-7, the V gene TRBV2; unclear D gene. Germline V gene sequence: CDR1 SNHLY, CDR2 FYNNEI. With 10 bases removed from V and 3 bases from J, the gap between germline ends came to 16 bases. The CDR3 covers 13 residues. The CDR3 sequence: CATSRDTNYEQYF. CDR3 nucleotides: TGTGCCACCTCCCGAGACACCAACTACGAGCAGTACTTC.

This clone has a handful of counts. This chain links TRBV25-1 with TRBJ1-1; 10 nucleotides line up with TRBD1. Germline lookup yields CDR1 MGHDK and CDR2 SYGVNS. The CDR3 covers 14 residues. The V and J ends lost 6 bases and 4 bases, in that order; junction bases with no gene match: 5. The CDR3 is CASRTGGLGTEAFF. The CDR3 region has the DNA TGTGCCAGCAGGACAGGGGGCTTAGGCACTGAAGCTTTCTTT.

The chain has TRBV11-2 and TRBJ1-1; TRBD1 is a possible D gene (5 bases). Trimming stripped 5 bases from V and 7 bases from J, with 17 bases between. The CDR3 runs to 14 residues. From germline, CDR1 is SGHAT and CDR2 FQNNGV. The CDR3 DNA is TGTGCCAGCAGCCCTTGGGGCAGGACTGTTGAAGCTTTCTTT. As protein: CASSPWGRTVEAFF.

This chain joins TRBV5-8 and TRBJ1-4; D is unclear. The CDR3 loop spans 15 amino acids. Germline CDR1 reads SGHTS; CDR2 reads YDEGEE. Trimming pared 3 bases from V and 0 bases from J, leaving 9 bases between. CDR3 loop: CASSSRAATNEKLFF. CDR3 DNA sequence: TGTGCCAGCAGCTCCCGGGCCGCAACTAATGAAAAACTGTTTTTT.

The chain has TRBV28 and TRBJ1-2; no definite D call. Per germline, CDR1 MDHEN and CDR2 SYDVKM. This CDR3 is built from 14 residues. V was cut by 1 base and J by 2 bases, with 8 bases left in between. In nucleotides, the CDR3 is TGTGCCAGCAGTTTATCACGGACCAACTATGGCTACACCTTC. This codes for CASSLSRTNYGYTF.

This clone was recorded once. The chain has TRBV30 and TRBJ2-5; no clear D. With 1 base removed from V and 4 bases from J, the gap between germline ends came to 10 bases. CDR1 and CDR2 (germline): GTSNPN, SVGIG (reference sequence). The CDR3 is made up of 13 amino acids. As DNA, the CDR3 is TGTGCCTGGAGTGGCAGCGAGACAGAGACCCAGTACTTC. Protein: CAWSGSETETQYF.

The J gene is TRBJ2-2, the V gene TRBV4-2; no firm D call. The V gene lost 0 bases and the J gene lost 0 bases, with 8 bases spanning the gap. Per the germline V gene, CDR1 is LGHNA and CDR2 is YNFKEQ. This CDR3 is built from 16 residues. The CDR3 DNA reads TGTGCCAGCAGCCAAGAGGCCAGCGCGAACACCGGGGAGCTGTTTTTT. Its protein product is CASSQEASANTGELFF.

A single count supports this clone. V gene TRBV2 combines with J gene TRBJ1-2; 8 bases fit TRBD1. Germline loops: CDR1 SNHLY, CDR2 FYNNEI. This CDR3 region has 13 residues. The trim removed 6 bases at V and 5 bases at J, leaving 5 bases unmatched. The CDR3 DNA sequence: TGTGCCAGCAGCCTGGACAGGGAGTATGGCTACACCTTC. This translates into CASSLDREYGYTF.

This clone was seen once. DNA for the CDR3: TGTGCCAGCAGCTTACCCTTTGGGGGCACCGGGGAGCTGTTTTTT. This gives the protein CASSLPFGGTGELFF. This chain connects TRBV7-2 to TRBJ2-2; D is tentatively TRBD1 or TRBD2 (5 bases each). The CDR3 totals 15 residues. CDR1 SGHTA and CDR2 FQGNSA come from the germline V gene. The V end lost 2 bases, the J end lost 4 bases, and 11 bases lay between the germline ends.

V is TRBV5-1 and J is TRBJ2-3; 8 positions agree with TRBD1. The CDR3 consists of 15 residues. Looked up from germline, CDR1 is SGHRS and CDR2 is YFSETQ. The V and J ends lost 4 bases and 2 bases, in that order; junction bases with no gene match: 6. The CDR3 loop is CASSRRGQDTDTQYF. As DNA, the CDR3 is TGCGCCAGCAGCCGGCGGGGACAGGACACAGATACGCAGTATTTT.

This clone appeared once. The J gene is TRBJ2-7, the V gene TRBV18, with D perhaps matching TRBD1 or TRBD2 (5 bases each). This CDR3 has 17 amino acids. Between the trimmed V and J ends, which lost 3 bases and 3 bases, there was a span of 21 bases. Germline V lookup: CDR1 KGHSH, CDR2 LQKENI. The CDR3 sequence is CASSPRDPIPGLYEQYF. DNA of the CDR3: TGTGCCAGCTCACCCCGGGATCCCATCCCAGGGCTCTACGAGCAGTACTTC.

The chain is built from TRBV6-1 and TRBJ2-1; maybe TRBD2 (5 bases). This CDR3 is built from 14 residues. Per germline, CDR1 MNHNS and CDR2 SASEGT. Trimming shortened V by 1 base and J by 5 bases, and 9 bases separated the two germline ends. The CDR3 sequence: CASSEVVRDNEQFF. For the CDR3, the DNA is TGTGCCAGCAGTGAAGTTGTGAGGGACAATGAGCAGTTCTTC.

This rearrangement joins TRBV5-1 to TRBJ2-5; 14 bases map to TRBD2. J was trimmed by 6 bases and V by 1 base; bases with no gene match: 8. The CDR3 covers 17 residues. The germline V gene has CDR1 SGHRS and CDR2 YFSETQ. The CDR3 sequence: CASSLSPTSGGAKTQYF. In DNA, the CDR3 is TGCGCCAGCAGCTTGAGCCCGACTAGCGGGGGGGCCAAGACCCAGTACTTC.

The sample holds one count of this clone. The V call is TRBV15, the J call TRBJ2-2; D remains ambiguous. The CDR3 totals 16 residues. Germline V CDR1 and CDR2: LNHNV, YYDKDF (reference sequence). The V end was cut by 5 bases, the J end by 5 bases, with 18 bases between. The CDR3 bases are TGTGCCACCAGCGCCCGAATGGATCTGAGGACCGGGGAGCTGTTTTTT. This sequence encodes CATSARMDLRTGELFF.

The V call is TRBV29-1, the J call TRBJ2-7; no clear D. Trimming removed 7 bases from V and 2 bases from J, with 18 bases in between. Germline V gene sequence: CDR1 SQVTM, CDR2 ANQGSEA. The CDR3 runs to 14 residues. The CDR3 loop is CSAKRRLDTYEQYF. The CDR3 DNA sequence: TGCAGCGCGAAACGGCGTCTCGATACCTACGAGCAGTACTTC.

This chain connects TRBV28 to TRBJ2-7, with a tentative D call TRBD1 (6 bases). V lost 8 bases to trimming and J lost 3 bases, with 17 bases between them. In germline, CDR1 is MDHEN, CDR2 SYDVKM. CDR3 length: 14 residues. The CDR3 DNA reads TGTGCCAGCCAGTCCGGGACATGGGGCTACGAGCAGTACTTC. Translating it yields CASQSGTWGYEQYF. The complete variable domain, with remaining parts taken from reference TRBV28 and TRBJ2-7, reads DVKVTQSSRYLVKRTGEKVFLECVQDMDHENMFWYRQDPGLGLRLIYFSYDVKMKEKGDIPEGYSVSREKKERFSLILESASTNQTSMYLCASQSGTWGYEQYFGPGTRLTVT.

The V gene is TRBV11-3, the J gene TRBJ2-6; possibly TRBD2 for D (6 bases). CDR1 SGHNT and CDR2 YENEEA come from the germline V gene. CDR3 length equals 16 residues. V was cut by 1 base and J by 0 bases, with 7 bases left in between. CDR3 residues: CASSLGGDSGANVLTF. In DNA form, the CDR3 reads TGTGCCAGCAGCTTAGGGGGGGACTCTGGGGCCAACGTCCTGACTTTC.

The chain uses TRBV28 and TRBJ1-1, with D hard to call. With 7 bases removed from V and 5 bases from J, the gap between germline ends came to 11 bases. The CDR3 is 12 amino acids. Germline assignment: CDR1 MDHEN and CDR2 SYDVKM. Written as DNA, the CDR3 is TGTGCCAGCATTTCGCAAGGGACTGAAGCTTTCTTT. It encodes CASISQGTEAFF.

The V and J genes are TRBV10-2 and TRBJ2-1; D is ambiguous. Trimming took off 7 bases at V and 4 bases at J, with 11 bases between the two ends. The CDR3 runs to 13 residues. Germline V gene sequence: CDR1 WSHSY, CDR2 SAAADI. CDR3 bases: TGCGCCAGCAAGAAGGAGATTTACAATGAGCAGTTCTTC. Protein: CASKKEIYNEQFF.

The chain joins TRBV5-6 to TRBJ1-2; no definite D call. Trimming took 4 bases from V and 6 from J, leaving 22 bases between them. There are 16 residues in the CDR3. The germline V gene encodes CDR1 SGHDT and CDR2 YYEEEE. CDR3 in amino acids: CASSPTWWAGDDGYTF. The CDR3 DNA follows: TGTGCCAGCAGCCCCACTTGGTGGGCTGGAGACGATGGCTACACCTTC.